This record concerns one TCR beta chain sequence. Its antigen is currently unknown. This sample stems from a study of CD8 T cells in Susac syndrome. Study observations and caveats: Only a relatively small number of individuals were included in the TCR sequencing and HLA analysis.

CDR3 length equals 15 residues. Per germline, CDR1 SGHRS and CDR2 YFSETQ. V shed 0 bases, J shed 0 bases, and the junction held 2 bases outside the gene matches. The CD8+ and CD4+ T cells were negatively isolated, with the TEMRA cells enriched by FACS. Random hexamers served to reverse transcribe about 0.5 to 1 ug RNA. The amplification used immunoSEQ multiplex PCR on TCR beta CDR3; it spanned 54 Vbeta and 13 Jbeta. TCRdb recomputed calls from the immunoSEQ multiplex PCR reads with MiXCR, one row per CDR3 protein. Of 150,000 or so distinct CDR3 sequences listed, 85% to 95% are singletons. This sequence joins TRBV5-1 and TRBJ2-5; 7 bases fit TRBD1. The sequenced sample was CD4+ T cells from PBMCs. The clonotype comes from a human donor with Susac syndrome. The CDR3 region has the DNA TGCGCCAGCAGCTTGGGGGGACAGAACCAAGAGACCCAGTACTTC. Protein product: CASSLGGQNQETQYF. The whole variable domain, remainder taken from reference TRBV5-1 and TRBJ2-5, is KAGVTQTPRYLIKTRGQQVTLSCSPISGHRSVSWYQQTPGQGLQFLFEYFSETQRNKGNFPGRFSGRQFSNSRSEMNVSTLELGDSALYLCASSLGGQNQETQYFGPGTRLLVL.